This T cell receptor (beta chain) derives from a study of blood T cell repertoires in COVID-19. Study summary: The United States, Italy and Spain provided the acute and convalescent COVID-19 samples. PBMCs, B-cell-depleted T cells, or T cells were the source of the cDNA or gDNA that made up the material.

During active infection, Seattle patients enrolled and were then monitored through disease. Original methodology: Estimation of nucleated cell counts was performed using reference gene primer amplification. Profiled with immunoSEQ multiplex PCR; TCRdb holds only in-frame clones, not every one. The V and J calls and the clone size are those of that table, but D and trimming were determined from the DNA. Counted here are 400,000 or so clones, 70% to 90% occurring once; the ten biggest clones make up around 0.92%. CDR3 length: 15 amino acids. Germline V lookup: CDR1 SGHDN, CDR2 FVKESK. Losses at the gene ends were 4 bases for V and 5 bases for J; bases not matched to a gene: 11.

The sequence came from a man younger than 30 with COVID-19, enrolled during active disease. The genes are TRBV14 and TRBJ2-7, with 7 bases fitting TRBD2. The sample taken for sequencing was peripheral blood. The DNA of the CDR3 is TGTGCCAGCAGCCTCCTCCGAGGACTAGGAAACGAGCAGTACTTC. Amino acid sequence: CASSLLRGLGNEQYF.